Listed here is a single T cell receptor (beta chain). Looked up from germline, CDR1 is MGHDK and CDR2 is SYGVNS. V lost 7 bases to trimming and J lost 8 bases, with 17 bases between them. This CDR3 has 13 amino acids. The PCR had 60 Vbeta and 13 Jbeta primers. Sequencing used immunoSEQ multiplex PCR; TCRdb keeps in-frame clones, though not all of them. This table has 150,000 to 200,000 clones, roughly 72% appearing once. The sample belongs to a study of cytomegalovirus exposure and HLA in healthy donors. The specimen sequenced was PBMCs. This chain links TRBV25-1 with TRBJ1-1, with D perhaps matching TRBD1 (6 bases). This TCR was sampled from a man aged 25 to 40 in good health and CMV-seronegative. This chain's CDR3 is CASTPGQSIEAFF. The CDR3 nucleotides are TGTGCCAGCACTCCGGGACAATCTATCGAAGCTTTCTTT.